This is a list of T cell receptor beta chains from one sample in a study of Graves' ophthalmopathy and Graves' hyperthyroidism. In TCRdb, the multiplex PCR reads were re-called with MiXCR into one record per CDR3 protein. The profile covers 150,000 to 200,000 distinct CDR3 sequences, with 30% to 45% appearing a single time and around 5.8% taken by the ten largest. Sequencing input: peripheral blood. These TCRs come from a woman aged 40 to 55 with Graves' ophthalmopathy. Both conserved end residues are part of each CDR3. Fields, in order: V gene, CDR3 length, clone size, J gene, D gene, CDR3 protein, CDR3 DNA. The D gene is left open where the match is weak. Clone size is stated in some rows and not others, as once, few, many or a class when expanded.

V: TRBV9
length: 15
size: many
J: TRBJ1-1
D: .
CDR3: CASSVDSKGDTEAFF
DNA: TGTGCCAGCAGCGTCGACAGTAAAGGGGACACTGAAGCTTTCTTT

V: TRBV5-1
length: 14
size: .
J: TRBJ2-7
D: .
CDR3: CASSPDSGGYEQYF
DNA: TGCGCCAGCAGCCCAGACTCCGGTGGCTACGAGCAGTACTTC

V: TRBV12-3/TRBV12-4
length: 16
size: .
J: TRBJ2-2
D: .
CDR3: CASSFPQRVNTGELFF
DNA: TGTGCCAGCAGTTTCCCCCAGCGGGTTAACACCGGGGAGCTGTTTTTT

V: TRBV20-1
length: 11
size: many
J: TRBJ2-7
D: .
CDR3: CSAERAYEQYF
DNA: TGCAGTGCTGAGCGGGCCTACGAGCAGTACTTC

V: TRBV6-2/TRBV6-3
length: 15
size: .
J: TRBJ2-7
D: TRBD1
CDR3: CASRSAGTGIYEQYF
DNA: TGTGCCAGCAGGAGCGCCGGGACAGGGATCTACGAGCAGTACTTC

V: TRBV6-2/TRBV6-3
length: 13
size: .
J: TRBJ1-2
D: TRBD1
CDR3: CATTGQGHYGYTF
DNA: TGTGCCACAACGGGACAGGGGCACTATGGCTACACCTTC

V: TRBV15
length: 15
size: many
J: TRBJ2-7
D: .
CDR3: CATSSHLALGGEQYF
DNA: TGTGCCACCAGCAGCCACCTGGCCCTAGGGGGCGAGCAGTACTTC

V: TRBV12-3/TRBV12-4
length: 15
size: many
J: TRBJ1-3
D: .
CDR3: CASSPPSENGNTIYF
DNA: TGTGCCAGCAGCCCACCGTCGGAGAACGGAAACACCATATATTTT

V: TRBV27
length: 17
size: many
J: TRBJ2-7
D: .
CDR3: CASSLGREGGSRSEQYF
DNA: TGTGCCAGCAGTTTAGGTCGAGAGGGCGGTAGTAGGAGCGAGCAGTACTTC

V: TRBV29-1
length: 16
size: .
J: TRBJ2-7
D: TRBD2
CDR3: CSVATRWGGRAQEQYF
DNA: TGCAGCGTTGCAACCCGTTGGGGCGGGAGGGCCCAAGAGCAGTACTTC

V: TRBV7-6
length: 13
size: many
J: TRBJ2-7
D: TRBD2
CDR3: CASSGGGTYEQYF
DNA: TGTGCCAGCAGCGGCGGGGGGACCTACGAGCAGTACTTC

V: TRBV7-2
length: 15
size: .
J: TRBJ2-7
D: .
CDR3: CASSLGARAPYEQYF
DNA: TGTGCCAGCAGCTTAGGGGCCAGGGCCCCCTACGAGCAGTACTTC

V: TRBV28
length: 16
size: many
J: TRBJ1-2
D: .
CDR3: CASRVDRFPPNYGYTF
DNA: TGTGCCAGCAGAGTGGACAGATTTCCACCTAACTATGGCTACACCTTC

V: TRBV29-1
length: 16
size: .
J: TRBJ1-2
D: TRBD1
CDR3: CSVSRDRGLANYGYTF
DNA: TGCAGCGTTTCCCGGGACAGGGGGCTCGCAAACTATGGCTACACCTTC

V: TRBV7-2
length: 16
size: .
J: TRBJ2-3
D: TRBD1
CDR3: CASSFAGTGGADTQYF
DNA: TGTGCCAGCAGCTTCGCCGGGACAGGGGGTGCAGATACGCAGTATTTT

V: TRBV12-3/TRBV12-4
length: 17
size: .
J: TRBJ2-5
D: TRBD2
CDR3: CASSGVGTSGSQETQYF
DNA: TGTGCCAGCAGTGGGGTCGGGACTAGCGGATCTCAAGAGACCCAGTACTTC

V: TRBV7-3
length: 15
size: many
J: TRBJ2-5
D: TRBD2
CDR3: CASSPSGTPQETQYF
DNA: TGTGCCAGCAGCCCTAGCGGGACACCCCAAGAGACCCAGTACTTC

V: TRBV18
length: 15
size: many
J: TRBJ1-1
D: .
CDR3: CASSPTTGSRTEAFF
DNA: TGTGCCAGCTCACCTACTACAGGGTCGAGGACTGAAGCTTTCTTT

V: TRBV19
length: 13
size: .
J: TRBJ1-2
D: .
CDR3: CASSDTGRRGYTF
DNA: TGTGCCAGTAGTGACACAGGGCGTCGGGGCTACACCTTC

V: TRBV5-1
length: 15
size: .
J: TRBJ1-5
D: TRBD1
CDR3: CASSLWGTADQPQHF
DNA: TGCGCCAGCAGCTTATGGGGGACAGCTGATCAGCCCCAGCATTTT

V: TRBV5-1
length: 14
size: many
J: TRBJ2-7
D: .
CDR3: CASSLAGTALEQYF
DNA: TGCGCCAGCAGCTTGGCCGGAACAGCACTCGAGCAGTACTTC

V: TRBV28
length: 13
size: many
J: TRBJ2-7
D: .
CDR3: CASSLTGNIEQYF
DNA: TGTGCCAGCAGTTTAACGGGGAATATCGAGCAGTACTTC

V: TRBV30
length: 14
size: many
J: TRBJ2-7
D: TRBD1
CDR3: CACPRQGAKYEQYF
DNA: TGTGCCTGCCCACGACAGGGGGCTAAATACGAGCAGTACTTC

V: TRBV6-2/TRBV6-3
length: 13
size: few
J: TRBJ2-7
D: .
CDR3: CASHRERGGEQYF
DNA: TGTGCCAGCCACCGGGAGAGAGGGGGCGAGCAGTACTTC

V: TRBV28
length: 15
size: many
J: TRBJ2-5
D: .
CDR3: CASSPPGHLEETQYF
DNA: TGTGCCAGCAGCCCGCCCGGACACCTGGAGGAGACCCAGTACTTC

V: TRBV6-5
length: 11
size: many
J: TRBJ1-1
D: TRBD1
CDR3: CASKNRGEAFF
DNA: TGTGCCAGCAAAAACAGGGGTGAAGCTTTCTTT

V: TRBV12-3/TRBV12-4
length: 15
size: many
J: TRBJ2-7
D: TRBD2
CDR3: CASTISSGVSLEQYF
DNA: TGTGCCAGCACCATATCTAGCGGGGTATCGCTGGAGCAGTACTTC

V: TRBV20-1
length: 14
size: .
J: TRBJ2-5
D: TRBD2
CDR3: CSASLAGRAETQYF
DNA: TGCAGTGCTAGCTTAGCGGGAAGGGCAGAGACCCAGTACTTC

V: TRBV2
length: 14
size: many
J: TRBJ1-2
D: .
CDR3: CASKVGDLNYGYTF
DNA: TGTGCCAGCAAGGTCGGGGACTTAAACTATGGCTACACCTTC

V: TRBV10-3
length: 12
size: once
J: TRBJ2-7
D: .
CDR3: CAISGGGDEQYF
DNA: TGTGCCATCTCAGGCGGGGGCGACGAGCAGTACTTC

V: TRBV12-3/TRBV12-4
length: 14
size: few
J: TRBJ1-5
D: .
CDR3: CASSPGQYNQPQHF
DNA: TGTGCCAGCAGTCCAGGACAGTACAATCAGCCCCAGCATTTT

V: TRBV28
length: 15
size: .
J: TRBJ1-1
D: TRBD1
CDR3: CASRRTGGMNTEAFF
DNA: TGTGCCAGCAGACGGACAGGGGGGATGAACACTGAAGCTTTCTTT

V: TRBV6-1
length: 15
size: .
J: TRBJ2-5
D: .
CDR3: CASSSFRGMQETQYF
DNA: TGTGCCAGCAGCTCCTTCAGGGGTATGCAAGAGACCCAGTACTTC

V: TRBV12-3/TRBV12-4
length: 16
size: .
J: TRBJ2-2
D: .
CDR3: CASNLGMVEATGELFF
DNA: TGTGCCAGCAACCTCGGTATGGTAGAGGCCACCGGGGAGCTGTTTTTT

V: TRBV6-5
length: 13
size: many
J: TRBJ1-6
D: .
CDR3: CASSYSGNSPLHF
DNA: TGTGCCAGCAGTTACTCCGGTAATTCACCCCTCCACTTT

V: TRBV15
length: 12
size: .
J: TRBJ1-5
D: .
CDR3: CATSRVGQPQHF
DNA: TGTGCCACCAGCAGAGTGGGTCAGCCCCAGCATTTT

V: TRBV20-1
length: 13
size: many
J: TRBJ1-1
D: .
CDR3: CSAGTGVRTEAFF
DNA: TGCAGTGCTGGAACGGGGGTGAGGACTGAAGCTTTCTTT

V: TRBV30
length: 16
size: .
J: TRBJ1-2
D: .
CDR3: CAWRGFGGESNYGYTF
DNA: TGTGCCTGGAGGGGATTCGGGGGTGAATCTAACTATGGCTACACCTTC

V: TRBV12-3/TRBV12-4
length: 13
size: .
J: TRBJ2-7
D: .
CDR3: CASSPLRGSEQYF
DNA: TGTGCCAGCAGTCCACTCCGGGGGTCCGAGCAGTACTTC

V: TRBV6-2/TRBV6-3
length: 12
size: many
J: TRBJ1-5
D: .
CDR3: CASSSIYQPQHF
DNA: TGTGCCAGCAGTTCTATCTATCAGCCCCAGCATTTT

V: TRBV5-6
length: 15
size: many
J: TRBJ1-1
D: TRBD1
CDR3: CASSPPRGRVTEAFF
DNA: TGTGCCAGCAGCCCCCCCAGGGGGCGCGTCACTGAAGCTTTCTTT

V: TRBV12-3/TRBV12-4
length: 11
size: many
J: TRBJ1-3
D: .
CDR3: CASGVGNTIYF
DNA: TGTGCCAGCGGGGTTGGAAACACCATATATTTT

V: TRBV29-1
length: 11
size: many
J: TRBJ2-7
D: .
CDR3: CSASRQGEQYF
DNA: TGCAGCGCCAGCCGCCAGGGCGAGCAGTACTTC

V: TRBV7-2
length: 15
size: .
J: TRBJ2-7
D: TRBD2
CDR3: CASSLGPSGRYEQYF
DNA: TGTGCCAGCAGCTTAGGGCCTAGCGGGAGGTACGAGCAGTACTTC

V: TRBV6-5
length: 16
size: many
J: TRBJ1-1
D: .
CDR3: CASSYTAVRMNTEAFF
DNA: TGTGCCAGCAGTTATACGGCAGTTAGGATGAACACTGAAGCTTTCTTT

V: TRBV7-8
length: 14
size: few
J: TRBJ2-5
D: TRBD2
CDR3: CASSLGGRKETQYF
DNA: TGTGCCAGCAGCTTAGGCGGGAGGAAAGAGACCCAGTACTTC

V: TRBV7-2
length: 16
size: few
J: TRBJ2-7
D: TRBD1
CDR3: CASSLAGATGDYEQYF
DNA: TGTGCCAGCAGCTTAGCGGGGGCGACAGGGGACTACGAGCAGTACTTC

V: TRBV12-3/TRBV12-4
length: 12
size: .
J: TRBJ2-7
D: .
CDR3: CASSLVGDEQYF
DNA: TGTGCCAGCAGTTTGGTTGGTGACGAGCAGTACTTC

V: TRBV12-3/TRBV12-4
length: 14
size: many
J: TRBJ1-2
D: .
CDR3: CASSLAGRTSGYTF
DNA: TGTGCCAGCAGTTTAGCTGGACGGACGAGTGGCTACACCTTC

V: TRBV12-3/TRBV12-4
length: 15
size: many
J: TRBJ2-1
D: TRBD2
CDR3: CASTLGLAGYNEQFF
DNA: TGTGCCAGCACCCTTGGACTAGCGGGGTACAATGAGCAGTTCTTC

V: TRBV28
length: 14
size: many
J: TRBJ1-5
D: .
CDR3: CASSSHHSNQPQHF
DNA: TGTGCCAGCAGTTCACACCATAGCAATCAGCCCCAGCATTTT

V: TRBV12-3/TRBV12-4
length: 14
size: .
J: TRBJ1-2
D: .
CDR3: CASSLYGGADGYTF
DNA: TGTGCCAGCAGTTTATACGGGGGCGCGGATGGCTACACCTTC

V: TRBV28
length: 14
size: .
J: TRBJ1-6
D: .
CDR3: CASSLSGDNSPLHF
DNA: TGTGCCAGCAGTTTATCGGGGGATAATTCACCCCTCCACTTT

V: TRBV15
length: 14
size: once
J: TRBJ1-1
D: .
CDR3: CATSRQGIGTEAFF
DNA: TGTGCCACCAGCAGACAGGGGATTGGCACTGAAGCTTTCTTT

V: TRBV28
length: 14
size: many
J: TRBJ2-3
D: .
CDR3: CASSLPALTDTQYF
DNA: TGTGCCAGCAGTTTACCGGCGCTCACAGATACGCAGTATTTT

V: TRBV6-1
length: 14
size: many
J: TRBJ1-5
D: .
CDR3: CASSESDLGQPQHF
DNA: TGTGCCAGCAGTGAATCGGACCTTGGTCAGCCCCAGCATTTT

V: TRBV5-1
length: 14
size: many
J: TRBJ2-5
D: .
CDR3: CASSSGGGQETQYF
DNA: TGCGCCAGCAGCTCCGGGGGCGGACAAGAGACCCAGTACTTC

V: TRBV15
length: 15
size: many
J: TRBJ1-2
D: TRBD1
CDR3: CATSRGTGVNYGYTF
DNA: TGTGCCACCAGCAGAGGGACAGGGGTAAACTATGGCTACACCTTC

V: TRBV28
length: 12
size: .
J: TRBJ1-2
D: .
CDR3: CASLGGNDGYTF
DNA: TGTGCCAGCCTGGGGGGAAACGATGGCTACACCTTC

V: TRBV6-1
length: 11
size: .
J: TRBJ1-5
D: .
CDR3: CASRGNQPQHF
DNA: TGTGCCAGCAGGGGCAATCAGCCCCAGCATTTT